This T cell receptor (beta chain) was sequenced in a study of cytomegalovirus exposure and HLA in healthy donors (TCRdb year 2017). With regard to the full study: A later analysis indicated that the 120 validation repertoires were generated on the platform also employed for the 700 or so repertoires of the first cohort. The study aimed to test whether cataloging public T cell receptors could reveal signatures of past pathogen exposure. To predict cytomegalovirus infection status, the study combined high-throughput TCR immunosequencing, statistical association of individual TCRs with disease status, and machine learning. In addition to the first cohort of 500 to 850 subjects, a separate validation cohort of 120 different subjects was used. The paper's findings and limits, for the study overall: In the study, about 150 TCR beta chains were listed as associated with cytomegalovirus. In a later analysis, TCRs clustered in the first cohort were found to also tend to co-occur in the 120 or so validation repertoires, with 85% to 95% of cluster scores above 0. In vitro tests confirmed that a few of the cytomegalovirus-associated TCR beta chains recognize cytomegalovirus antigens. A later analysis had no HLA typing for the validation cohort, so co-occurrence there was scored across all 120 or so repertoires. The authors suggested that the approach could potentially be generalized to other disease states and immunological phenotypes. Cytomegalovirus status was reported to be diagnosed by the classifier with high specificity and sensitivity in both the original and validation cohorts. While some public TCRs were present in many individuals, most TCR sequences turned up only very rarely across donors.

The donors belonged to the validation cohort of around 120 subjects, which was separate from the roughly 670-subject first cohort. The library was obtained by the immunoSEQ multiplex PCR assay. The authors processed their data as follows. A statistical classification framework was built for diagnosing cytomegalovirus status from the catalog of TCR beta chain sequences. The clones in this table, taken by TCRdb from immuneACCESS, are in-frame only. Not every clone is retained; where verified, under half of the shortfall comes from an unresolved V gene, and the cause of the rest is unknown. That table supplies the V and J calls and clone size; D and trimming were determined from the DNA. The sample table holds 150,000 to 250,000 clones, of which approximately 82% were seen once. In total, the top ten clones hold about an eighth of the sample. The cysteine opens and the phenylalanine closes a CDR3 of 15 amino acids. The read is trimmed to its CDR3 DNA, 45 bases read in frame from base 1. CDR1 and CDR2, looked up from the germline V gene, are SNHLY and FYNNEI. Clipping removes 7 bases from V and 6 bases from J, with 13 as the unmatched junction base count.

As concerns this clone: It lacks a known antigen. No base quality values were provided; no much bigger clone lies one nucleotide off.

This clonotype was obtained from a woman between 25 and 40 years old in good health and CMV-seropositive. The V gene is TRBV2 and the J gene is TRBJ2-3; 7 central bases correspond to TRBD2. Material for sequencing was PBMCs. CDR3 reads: CASTKAGTGLDTQYF. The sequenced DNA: TGTGCCAGCACCAAAGCGGGGACGGGCTTGGATACGCAGTATTTT.